The 2 T cell receptor beta chains below were found in one sample sequenced in a study of blood T cell repertoires in COVID-19. TCRdb keeps only in-frame clones here, not all; method: immunoSEQ multiplex PCR. Among 150,000 to 200,000 clones listed, roughly 80% were seen once. The sequenced sample was peripheral blood. The origin of the receptors is a man aged 55 to 69 with acute or convalescent COVID-19.

V gene TRBV7-9 combines with J gene TRBJ2-2, with 7 bases that match TRBD2. The V gene's germline CDR1 is SEHNR and CDR2 FQNEAQ (reference sequence). The CDR3 is 14 amino acids. With V trimmed by 11 bases and J by 5 bases, 11 bases remained unmatched. CDR3 sequence: CAVRGGGSTGELFF. CDR3 DNA: TGTGCCGTGCGAGGCGGGGGATCGACCGGGGAGCTGTTTTTT.

The V call is TRBV3-1 (or the pseudogene TRBV3-2), the J call TRBJ1-6, with D possibly being TRBD1 (6 bases). The CDR3 loop spans 16 amino acids. Trimming pared 0 bases from V and 11 bases from J, leaving 17 bases between. CDR1 LGHDT and CDR2 YNNKEL come from the germline V gene (reference sequence). CDR3 nucleotides: TGTGCCAGCAGCCAAGATACTATATCGACAGGAGCACCCCTCCACTTT. Translating gives CASSQDTISTGAPLHF.